This T cell receptor (beta chain) is from a study of blood T cell repertoires in COVID-19. Across the whole study: Sample material is recorded as cDNA or gDNA derived from T cells, B-cell-depleted T cells, or PBMCs.

Adults between about 18 and 95 years of age took part from 20 to 25 US areas. Two negative PCRs, clearance, or symptom resolution were required of recovered Cohort 3 donors. Assay: immunoSEQ multiplex PCR; the TCRdb copy retains only in-frame clones and omits some. The sample holds 200,000 to 250,000 clones, under 90% seen once. The ends were cut back, 6 bases at V and 2 bases at J, with 17 bases in the middle. The CDR3 runs to 15 residues. Germline CDR1 and CDR2: MDHEN and SYDVKM. What was sequenced was PBMCs or T cells enriched from blood (not recorded which). The rearrangement uses TRBV28 and TRBJ2-7; D is possibly TRBD1 (6 bases). This TCR was recovered from a woman between 55 and 75 years old who had recovered from COVID-19. CDR3 region: CASSLDPGAAYEQYF. CDR3 nucleotide sequence: TGTGCCAGCAGCCTTGACCCAGGGGCAGCCTACGAGCAGTACTTC.